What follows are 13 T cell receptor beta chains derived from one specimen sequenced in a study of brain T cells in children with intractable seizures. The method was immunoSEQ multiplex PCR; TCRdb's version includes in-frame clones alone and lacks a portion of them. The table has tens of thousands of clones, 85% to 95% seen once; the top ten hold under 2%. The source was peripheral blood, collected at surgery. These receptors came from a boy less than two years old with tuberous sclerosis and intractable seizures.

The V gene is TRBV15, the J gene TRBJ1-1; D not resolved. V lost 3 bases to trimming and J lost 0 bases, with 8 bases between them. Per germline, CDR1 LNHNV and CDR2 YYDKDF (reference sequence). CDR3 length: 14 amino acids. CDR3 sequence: CATSRTVLNTEAFF. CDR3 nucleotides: TGTGCCACCAGCAGGACCGTATTGAACACTGAAGCTTTCTTT.

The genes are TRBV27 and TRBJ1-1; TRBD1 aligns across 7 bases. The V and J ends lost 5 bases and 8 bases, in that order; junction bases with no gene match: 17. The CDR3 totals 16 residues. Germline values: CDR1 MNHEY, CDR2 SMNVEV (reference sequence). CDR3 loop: CASSQQGIDFGREAFF. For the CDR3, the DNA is TGTGCCAGCAGTCAACAGGGGATCGATTTTGGTAGGGAAGCTTTCTTT.

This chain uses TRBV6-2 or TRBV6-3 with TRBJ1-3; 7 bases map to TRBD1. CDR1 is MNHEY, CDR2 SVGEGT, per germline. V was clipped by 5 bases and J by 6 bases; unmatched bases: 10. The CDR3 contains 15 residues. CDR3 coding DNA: TGTGCCAGCAGTAATGACAGGGAATTGGCAAACACCATATATTTT. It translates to CASSNDRELANTIYF.

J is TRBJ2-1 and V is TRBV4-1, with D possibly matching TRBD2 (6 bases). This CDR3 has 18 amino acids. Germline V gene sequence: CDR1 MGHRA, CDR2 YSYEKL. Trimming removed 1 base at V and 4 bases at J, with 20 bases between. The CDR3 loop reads CASSQGFIAAPGYNEQFF. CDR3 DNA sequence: TGCGCCAGCAGCCAAGGATTTATAGCGGCTCCCGGGTACAATGAGCAGTTCTTC.

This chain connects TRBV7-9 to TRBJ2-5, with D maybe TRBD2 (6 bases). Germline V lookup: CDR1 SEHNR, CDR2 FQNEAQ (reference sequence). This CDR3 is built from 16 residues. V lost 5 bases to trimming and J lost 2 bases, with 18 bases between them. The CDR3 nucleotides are TGTGCCAGCAGCCCCGCGCGGGTCGCGGGGCAAGAGACCCAGTACTTC. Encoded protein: CASSPARVAGQETQYF.

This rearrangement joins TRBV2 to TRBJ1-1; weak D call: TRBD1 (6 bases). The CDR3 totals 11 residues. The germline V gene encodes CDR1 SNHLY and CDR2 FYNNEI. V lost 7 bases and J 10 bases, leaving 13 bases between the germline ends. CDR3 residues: CASKGGSGAFF. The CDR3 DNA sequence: TGTGCCAGCAAGGGGGGGAGTGGAGCTTTCTTT.

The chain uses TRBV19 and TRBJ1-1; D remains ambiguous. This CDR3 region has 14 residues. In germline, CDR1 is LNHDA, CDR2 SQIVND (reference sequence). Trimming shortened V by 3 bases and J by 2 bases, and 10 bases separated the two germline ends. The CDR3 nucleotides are TGTGCCAGTAGTATGTGGCAGGCCAACACTGAAGCTTTCTTT. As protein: CASSMWQANTEAFF.

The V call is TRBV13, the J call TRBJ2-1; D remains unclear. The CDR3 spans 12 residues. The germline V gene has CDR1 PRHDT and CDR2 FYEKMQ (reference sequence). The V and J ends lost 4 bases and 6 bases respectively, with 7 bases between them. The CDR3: CASSSRLNEQFF. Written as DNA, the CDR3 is TGTGCCAGCAGCTCCCGTCTCAATGAGCAGTTCTTC. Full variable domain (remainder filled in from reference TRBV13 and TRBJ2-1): AAGVIQSPRHLIKEKRETATLKCYPIPRHDTVYWYQQGPGQDPQFLISFYEKMQSDKGSIPDRFSAQQFSDYHSELNMSSLELGDSALYFCASSSRLNEQFFGPGTRLTVL.

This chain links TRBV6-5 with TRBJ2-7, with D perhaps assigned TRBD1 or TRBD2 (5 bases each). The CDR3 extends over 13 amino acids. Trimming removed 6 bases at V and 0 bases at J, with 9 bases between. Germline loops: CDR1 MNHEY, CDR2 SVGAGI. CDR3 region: CASSRDHSYEQYF. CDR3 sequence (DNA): TGTGCCAGCAGCCGGGACCACTCCTACGAGCAGTACTTC.

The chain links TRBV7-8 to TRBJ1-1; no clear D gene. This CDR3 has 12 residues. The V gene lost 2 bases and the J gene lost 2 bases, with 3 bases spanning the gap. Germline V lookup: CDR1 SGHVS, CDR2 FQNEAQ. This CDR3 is CASSLFNTEAFF. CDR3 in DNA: TGTGCCAGCAGCTTATTTAACACTGAAGCTTTCTTT.

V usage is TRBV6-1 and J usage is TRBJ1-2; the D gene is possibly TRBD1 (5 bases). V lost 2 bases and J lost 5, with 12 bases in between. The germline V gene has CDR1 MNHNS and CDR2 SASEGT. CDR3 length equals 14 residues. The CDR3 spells CASSEFGGRYGYTF. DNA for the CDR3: TGTGCCAGCAGTGAATTTGGGGGGAGATATGGCTACACCTTC.

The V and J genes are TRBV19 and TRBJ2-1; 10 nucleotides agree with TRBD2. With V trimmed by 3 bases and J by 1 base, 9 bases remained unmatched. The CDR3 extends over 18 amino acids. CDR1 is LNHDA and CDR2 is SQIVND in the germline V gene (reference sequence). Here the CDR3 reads CASSIPLAGVGSYNEQFF. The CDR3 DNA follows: TGTGCCAGTAGTATTCCCCTAGCGGGAGTGGGGTCCTACAATGAGCAGTTCTTC.

This CDR3 reads CASGSWRTDTQYF. For the CDR3, the DNA is TGTGCTAGTGGGTCGTGGCGCACAGATACGCAGTATTTT. J is TRBJ2-3 and V is TRBV12-5, with D unclear. The CDR3 is made up of 13 amino acids. Looked up from germline, CDR1 is LGHNT and CDR2 is FRNRAP. The V end was cut by 6 bases, the J end by 1 base, with 8 bases between.